This entry lists 24 T cell receptor beta chains sequenced from one sample in a study of T cell changes during pregnancy in multiple sclerosis. The protocol was immunoSEQ multiplex PCR, while the TCRdb copy is restricted to in-frame clones and leaves out a portion. Among under 70,000 clones listed, about nine tenths were seen once. This sample comprised peripheral blood, obtained after pregnancy. These receptors were taken from a female donor in good health, enrolled as a control in a pregnancy study.

The V gene is TRBV18, the J gene TRBJ1-4; no reliable D call. The CDR3 is 15 amino acids. The V end lost 7 bases, the J end lost 8 bases, and 20 bases lay between the germline ends. Germline lookup yields CDR1 KGHSH and CDR2 LQKENI. The CDR3: CASFPRAGSEEKLFF. The CDR3, as DNA: TGTGCCAGCTTCCCCCGAGCGGGTTCTGAGGAAAAACTGTTTTTT.

The chain carries TRBV5-1 and TRBJ1-1; 10 nucleotides agree with TRBD1. The CDR3 length is 14 residues. CDR1 and CDR2 (germline): SGHRS, YFSETQ. J gave up 5 bases and V 4 bases, and 5 bases lay outside the gene matches. The CDR3 loop reads CASSLGTGVTEAFF. CDR3 DNA sequence: TGCGCCAGCAGCCTAGGGACAGGGGTGACTGAAGCTTTCTTT.

This clone was found a few times. The chain carries TRBV7-7 and TRBJ2-7; a possible D gene is TRBD1 (5 bases). Trimming removed 1 base from V and 6 bases from J, with 13 bases in between. In germline, CDR1 is SSHAT, CDR2 FNYEAQ (reference sequence). The CDR3 extends over 14 amino acids. The DNA for the CDR3 is TGTGCCAGCAGCTTAGACAGGAACAGTCGCGAGCAGTACTTC. Protein: CASSLDRNSREQYF. Full variable domain (remainder filled in from reference TRBV7-7 and TRBJ2-7): GAGVSQSPRYKVTKRGQDVTLRCDPISSHATLYWYQQALGQGPEFLTYFNYEAQPDKSGLPSDRFSAERPEGSISTLTIQRTEQRDSAMYRCASSLDRNSREQYFGPGTRLTVT.

This clone was picked up a small number of times. The chain uses TRBV6-4 and TRBJ2-4; the D gene is possibly TRBD2 (6 bases). This CDR3 region has 16 residues. With 3 bases removed from V and 1 base from J, the gap between germline ends came to 13 bases. The germline gives CDR1 MRHNA, CDR2 SNTAGT. CDR3 sequence: CASSEQAGMAKNIQYF. The CDR3 bases are TGTGCCAGCAGTGAACAGGCGGGGATGGCCAAAAACATTCAGTACTTC.

In its sample, this clone was seen once. V usage is TRBV4-2 and J usage is TRBJ1-2, with unresolved D. The CDR3 runs to 12 residues. Germline loops: CDR1 LGHNA, CDR2 YNFKEQ. Trimming cost V 2 bases and J 6 bases, with 7 bases left between them. The CDR3, as DNA: TGTGCCAGCAGCCAATGGGAGGATGGCTACACCTTC. Its protein product is CASSQWEDGYTF.

The rearrangement joins TRBV7-2 to TRBJ2-7, with 7 positions matching TRBD1. Germline lookup yields CDR1 SGHTA and CDR2 FQGNSA. J lost 4 bases, V lost 5 bases, and 11 bases had no gene match. CDR3 length: 15 residues. The CDR3 nucleotides read TGTGCCAGCAGCCTCAGGGGGTGGGGAACTTACGAGCAGTACTTC. It specifies CASSLRGWGTYEQYF. Looking up the rest from reference TRBV7-2 and TRBJ2-7 gives the full variable domain: GAGVSQSPSNKVTEKGKDVELRCDPISGHTALYWYRQSLGQGLEFLIYFQGNSAPDKSGLPSDRFSAERTGGSVSTLTIQRTQQEDSAVYLCASSLRGWGTYEQYFGPGTRLTVT.

A single count supports this clone. V gene TRBV6-5 combines with J gene TRBJ2-2; 8 bases align to TRBD2. The CDR3 runs 16 residues. The germline V gene has CDR1 MNHEY and CDR2 SVGAGI. V lost 1 base, J lost 9 bases, and 10 bases stayed unmatched. CDR3 sequence (DNA): TGTGCCAGCAGTTACTTGACGGGGGGGCCGGTTCGGGAGCTGTTTTTT. It translates to CASSYLTGGPVRELFF.

This chain uses TRBV2 with TRBJ1-1; weak D call: TRBD1 (5 bases). The CDR3 consists of 14 residues. V was shortened by 5 bases and J by 4 bases, with 14 bases between the two germline ends. Germline V gene lookup returns CDR1 SNHLY and CDR2 FYNNEI. The CDR3 bases are TGTGCCAGCAGTCCCAGGGTTTTGAGCACTGAAGCTTTCTTT. Protein product: CASSPRVLSTEAFF.

The chain recombines TRBV7-3 with TRBJ2-7; D may be TRBD2 (7 bases). V dropped 5 bases and J dropped 5 bases, with 16 bases sitting between them. This CDR3 comprises 14 residues. Per the germline V gene, CDR1 is SGHTA and CDR2 is FQGTGA. CDR3 bases: TGTGCCAGCAGCAACCGAGGGGGGGGAGACGAGCAGTACTTC. Translation: CASSNRGGGDEQYF.

This rearrangement joins TRBV19 to TRBJ2-3, with a tentative D call TRBD2 (7 bases). Trimming pared 7 bases from V and 5 bases from J, leaving 16 bases between. Per the germline V gene, CDR1 is LNHDA and CDR2 is SQIVND (reference sequence). This CDR3 spans 14 amino acids. The DNA for the CDR3 is TGTGCCAGTACCCATGGGGGGGCGCGAGATACGCAGTATTTT. It codes for CASTHGGARDTQYF.

The chain links TRBV5-1 to TRBJ1-4, with no clear D. CDR1 is SGHRS and CDR2 is YFSETQ in the germline V gene. The CDR3 consists of 16 residues. V was cut by 5 bases and J by 3 bases, with 17 bases left in between. The CDR3: CASSSYRVSSNEKLFF. The DNA of the CDR3 is TGCGCCAGCAGTTCCTACCGGGTTAGCTCTAATGAAAAACTGTTTTTT.

The rearrangement joins TRBV18 to TRBJ1-3; 12 nucleotides match TRBD1. The V segment lost 2 bases and the J segment 2 bases; nucleotides outside the gene matches: 4. Germline V gene lookup returns CDR1 KGHSH and CDR2 LQKENI. The CDR3 length is 17 residues. This CDR3 reads CASSPDRDRGPGNTIYF. The CDR3 bases are TGTGCCAGCTCACCAGACCGGGACAGGGGGCCTGGAAACACCATATATTTT.

The V call is TRBV7-2, the J call TRBJ2-2, with D possibly TRBD2 on 6 matching bases. Deletions cut 11 bases from V and 4 bases from J, with 14 bases between. Germline V gives CDR1 SGHTA, CDR2 FQGNSA. The CDR3 sequence is 13 residues long. The CDR3 region is CACRVAATGELFF. The CDR3 nucleotides are TGTGCCTGTCGAGTAGCGGCCACCGGGGAGCTGTTTTTT.

The V call is TRBV9, the J call TRBJ2-1, with D possibly matching TRBD1 (6 bases). Trimming shortened V by 4 bases and J by 9 bases, and 14 bases separated the two germline ends. Germline V gene sequence: CDR1 SGDLS, CDR2 YYNGEE. CDR3 length: 13 amino acids. As DNA, the CDR3 is TGTGCCAGCAGCTTACTAGGGGGTTCTGAGCAGTTCTTC. Residues: CASSLLGGSEQFF.

The J gene is TRBJ1-6, the V gene TRBV5-6; 9 bases agree with TRBD1. The CDR3 runs to 16 residues. Per germline, CDR1 SGHDT and CDR2 YYEEEE. The trim removed 2 bases at V and 9 bases at J, leaving 9 bases unmatched. CDR3 DNA sequence: TGTGCCAGCAGCTTCCGAGGACAGGGGACGGGTTCACCCCTCCACTTT. It translates to CASSFRGQGTGSPLHF.

This chain links TRBV13 with TRBJ1-3; TRBD1 aligns across 7 bases. CDR3 length: 15 amino acids. V lost 5 bases and J lost 4; bases outside the gene matches: 8. Germline-derived CDR1 and CDR2 are PRHDT and FYEKMQ (reference sequence). CDR3 protein: CASSALDRTGNTIYF. DNA of the CDR3: TGTGCCAGCAGCGCTTTGGACAGGACGGGAAACACCATATATTTT.

This chain connects TRBV15 to TRBJ1-5; D is undetermined. The CDR3 sequence is 15 residues long. Germline CDR1 reads LNHNV; CDR2 reads YYDKDF (reference sequence). V dropped 2 bases and J dropped 0 bases, with 8 bases sitting between them. CDR3 amino acids: CATSRSSYSNQPQHF. The CDR3 DNA reads TGTGCCACCAGCAGATCGAGTTATAGCAATCAGCCCCAGCATTTT.

This rearrangement joins TRBV6-6 to TRBJ2-2; 8 nucleotides align to TRBD1. CDR1 MNHNY and CDR2 SVGAGI come from the germline V gene (reference sequence). Trimming removed 7 bases from V and 5 bases from J; junction bases left unmatched: 9. The CDR3 has 15 amino acids. CDR3 coding DNA: TGTGCCAGCACCCCGAGGACAGGGCCGACCGGGGAGCTGTTTTTT. Amino acids: CASTPRTGPTGELFF.

The chain recombines TRBV30 with TRBJ2-1, with TRBD2 matching 8 bases. Trimming cost V 5 bases and J 1 base; bases outside gene matches: 7. Germline CDR1 and CDR2: GTSNPN and SVGIG (reference sequence). The CDR3 runs to 15 residues. CDR3 sequence: CAWLMAGGSYNEQFF. CDR3 coding DNA: TGTGCCTGGTTGATGGCGGGGGGTTCCTACAATGAGCAGTTCTTC.

The V gene is TRBV5-1, the J gene TRBJ2-3; tentative D call: TRBD1 (5 bases). Trimming stripped 3 bases from V and 2 bases from J, with 10 bases between. This CDR3 has 14 amino acids. Germline CDR1 reads SGHRS; CDR2 reads YFSETQ. CDR3: CASSSQGDTDTQYF. CDR3 sequence (DNA): TGCGCCAGCAGCTCTCAGGGTGACACAGATACGCAGTATTTT.

The chain carries TRBV7-9 and TRBJ1-2; 11 positions match TRBD1. Trimming cost V 6 bases and J 3 bases; bases outside gene matches: 6. The CDR3 has 15 residues. Germline CDR1 SEHNR, CDR2 FQNEAQ (reference sequence). The CDR3 nucleotides read TGTGCCAGCAGAGCGGACAGGGGGCACCACTATGGCTACACCTTC. This translates into CASRADRGHHYGYTF.

The chain links TRBV4-1 to TRBJ2-3; D is ambiguous. The germline CDR1 and CDR2 sequences are MGHRA and YSYEKL. Deletions cut 4 bases from V and 10 bases from J, with 15 bases between. There are 13 residues in the CDR3. The CDR3: CASSLDESLAQYF. The CDR3 coding sequence is TGCGCCAGCAGCCTAGACGAGTCCCTCGCGCAGTATTTT.

V is TRBV7-9 and J is TRBJ1-2, with TRBD1 matching 10 bases. This CDR3 has 14 residues. V lost 5 bases, J lost 4 bases, and 4 bases stayed unmatched. Per the germline V gene, CDR1 is SEHNR and CDR2 is FQNEAQ (reference sequence). In DNA form, the CDR3 reads TGTGCCAGCAGCCCAGGGGACAGGGGCTATGGCTACACCTTC. Protein sequence: CASSPGDRGYGYTF.

The chain employs TRBV11-3 and TRBJ2-3, with 12 nucleotides matching TRBD2. The CDR3 length is 16 residues. Germline-derived CDR1 and CDR2 are SGHNT and YENEEA. V shed 5 bases, J shed 2 bases, and the junction held 5 bases outside the gene matches. The CDR3 region is CASSRGLAGITDTQYF. In DNA, the CDR3 is TGTGCCAGCAGCCGAGGACTAGCGGGGATCACAGATACGCAGTATTTT. Variable domain in full (rest from reference TRBV11-3 and TRBJ2-3): EAGVVQSPRYKIIEKKQPVAFWCNPISGHNTLYWYLQNLGQGPELLIRYENEEAVDDSQLPKDRFSAERLKGVDSTLKIQPAELGDSAVYLCASSRGLAGITDTQYFGPGTRLTVL.